The 26 T cell receptor beta chains listed next were all sequenced from one sample in a study of T cells in tuberculosis. TCRdb keeps only in-frame clones here, not all; method: immunoSEQ multiplex PCR. The sample has around 49,000 clones, 90% to 95% seen once. Specified time point: new active TB diagnosis, blood taken before or within 7 days of starting treatment. The specimen comprised PBMCs, sampled at tuberculosis diagnosis. The receptor set was obtained from an adult with tuberculosis.

This clone was detected only once. This chain uses TRBV25-1 with TRBJ2-2; 7 positions match TRBD2. V was pared by 6 bases and J by 2 bases, with 3 bases of the junction left unmatched. Germline V gene lookup returns CDR1 MGHDK and CDR2 SYGVNS. The CDR3 runs to 14 residues. The CDR3 region is CASSAGVNTGELFF. The DNA for the CDR3 is TGTGCCAGCAGCGCGGGAGTCAACACCGGGGAGCTGTTTTTT.

This sequence joins TRBV6-5 and TRBJ2-4; 9 bases fit TRBD1. The germline V gene has CDR1 MNHEY and CDR2 SVGAGI. With 5 bases clipped from V and 7 bases from J, the junction kept 6 bases outside the gene matches. The CDR3 sequence is 14 residues long. This CDR3 reads CASSRGQGGNIQYF. Written as DNA, the CDR3 is TGTGCCAGCAGTCGGGGACAGGGTGGGAACATTCAGTACTTC.

The chain links TRBV6-5 to TRBJ1-1; the D gene is possibly TRBD1 (6 bases). The V end was cut by 0 bases, the J end by 5 bases, with 16 bases between. Germline V gene sequence: CDR1 MNHEY, CDR2 SVGAGI. There are 16 residues in the CDR3. The CDR3 reads CASSYSNPGEETEAFF. The CDR3 DNA is TGTGCCAGCAGTTACTCGAACCCAGGGGAAGAAACTGAAGCTTTCTTT.

CDR3 in DNA: TGTGCCAGCAGCGTAGAAGGGGGCCGTTTGGATTACACAGATACGCAGTATTTT. Its protein is CASSVEGGRLDYTDTQYF. V usage is TRBV9 and J usage is TRBJ2-3, with TRBD1 identical over 7 bases. The CDR3 length is 18 residues. Germline V gives CDR1 SGDLS, CDR2 YYNGEE. After removal of 0 bases from V and 2 bases from J, the junction contained 12 bases not matched to a gene.

The CDR3 DNA reads TGTGCCAGCAGTTCCCCCCTTGGACTAGAACGTATCGGGGAGCTGTTTTTT. This codes for CASSSPLGLERIGELFF. The chain carries TRBV28 and TRBJ2-2; 7 nucleotides line up with TRBD2. Germline trimming cut 4 bases from V and 7 bases from J; bases unmatched to any gene: 15. Germline lookup yields CDR1 MDHEN and CDR2 SYDVKM. This CDR3 is built from 17 residues.

This chain joins TRBV7-8 and TRBJ1-1; no clear D. The germline V gene has CDR1 SGHVS and CDR2 FQNEAQ. The CDR3 covers 12 residues. V lost 2 bases to trimming and J lost 1 base, with 2 bases between them. The CDR3 sequence is CASSLQNTEAFF. The CDR3 DNA follows: TGTGCCAGCAGCTTACAGAACACTGAAGCTTTCTTT. The full variable domain, completed using reference TRBV7-8 and TRBJ1-1, is GAGVSQSPRYKVAKRGQDVALRCDPISGHVSLFWYQQALGQGPEFLTYFQNEAQLDKSGLPSDRFFAERPEGSVSTLKIQRTQQEDSAVYLCASSLQNTEAFFGQGTRLTVV.

This chain uses TRBV5-1 with TRBJ2-7; 8 bases agree with TRBD2. From germline, CDR1 is SGHRS and CDR2 YFSETQ. The CDR3 runs to 15 residues. V shed 1 base and J 2 bases; nucleotides not matched to a gene: 5. The CDR3 here is CASSLSGSPAYEQYF. The DNA for the CDR3 is TGCGCCAGCAGCTTGAGCGGGAGTCCTGCCTACGAGCAGTACTTC.

The rearrangement links TRBV7-2 to TRBJ1-1, with D unresolved. Deletions cut 4 bases from V and 0 bases from J, with 18 bases between. CDR3 size: 17 residues. Germline V lookup: CDR1 SGHTA, CDR2 FQGNSA. CDR3 nucleotides: TGTGCCAGCAGCTACCGACCCGGGAGTCGCTTGAACACTGAAGCTTTCTTT. It encodes CASSYRPGSRLNTEAFF.

The rearrangement links TRBV4-1 to TRBJ2-2; 14 positions match TRBD2. Germline values: CDR1 MGHRA, CDR2 YSYEKL. The V and J ends lost 1 base and 5 bases, in that order; junction bases with no gene match: 6. The CDR3 has 18 residues. Here the CDR3 DNA reads TGCGCCAGCAGCCAAGGGGGACTAGCGGGAGTTGGGACCGGGGAGCTGTTTTTT. Translating it yields CASSQGGLAGVGTGELFF.

The chain recombines TRBV10-2 with TRBJ1-2; 10 bases fit TRBD1. This CDR3 contains 14 residues. Trimming cost V 10 bases and J 8 bases; bases outside gene matches: 13. The germline V gene has CDR1 WSHSY and CDR2 SAAADI. As DNA, the CDR3 is TGCGCCATCCTCTCCGGGACAGGGGAATCGGGCTACACCTTC. Translating it yields CAILSGTGESGYTF.

The V and J genes are TRBV30 and TRBJ1-1; 8 bases agree with TRBD1. V lost 5 bases to trimming and J lost 8 bases; unmatched junction nucleotides: 4. The CDR3 covers 11 residues. The germline CDR1 and CDR2 sequences are GTSNPN and SVGIG (reference sequence). CDR3 amino acids: CAWAGGREAFF. The DNA of the CDR3 is TGTGCCTGGGCAGGGGGCAGGGAAGCTTTCTTT.

This chain joins TRBV5-1 and TRBJ1-2, with 9 nucleotides matching TRBD1. In germline, CDR1 is SGHRS, CDR2 YFSETQ. V lost 0 bases, J lost 1 base, and 10 bases stayed unmatched. The CDR3 is 18 residues long. In DNA form, the CDR3 reads TGCGCCAGCAGCTTGGGAGGGACAGGGTCAGGGGATAACTATGGCTACACCTTC. It encodes CASSLGGTGSGDNYGYTF. Full variable domain (rest looked up from reference TRBV5-1 and TRBJ1-2): KAGVTQTPRYLIKTRGQQVTLSCSPISGHRSVSWYQQTPGQGLQFLFEYFSETQRNKGNFPGRFSGRQFSNSRSEMNVSTLELGDSALYLCASSLGGTGSGDNYGYTFGSGTRLTVV.

This clone was picked up one time. The chain has TRBV13 and TRBJ2-1; 12 bases fit TRBD2. V shed 3 bases, J shed 5 bases, and the junction held 2 bases outside the gene matches. CDR1 and CDR2 from the germline V gene are PRHDT and FYEKMQ (reference sequence). The CDR3 runs 15 residues. The CDR3 DNA sequence: TGTGCCAGCAGCTTGACTAGCGGGAGCAACAATGAGCAGTTCTTC. Encoded protein: CASSLTSGSNNEQFF.

The V and J genes are TRBV7-9 and TRBJ2-2, with TRBD2 matching 7 bases. The V and J ends lost 4 bases and 6 bases, in that order; junction bases with no gene match: 8. Per germline, CDR1 SEHNR and CDR2 FQNEAQ (reference sequence). The CDR3 has 15 amino acids. The DNA of the CDR3 is TGTGCCAGCAGCTCCCGGGAGGTAACAGCCGGGGAGCTGTTTTTT. Translation gives CASSSREVTAGELFF.

This chain uses TRBV27 with TRBJ2-2; a possible D gene is TRBD1 (6 bases). This CDR3 comprises 20 residues. Germline values: CDR1 MNHEY, CDR2 SMNVEV (reference sequence). Trimming shortened V by 3 bases and J by 1 base, and 24 bases separated the two germline ends. The CDR3 here is CASSFYIPTAGTLNTGELFF. The CDR3 DNA is TGTGCCAGCAGTTTCTACATCCCGACAGCCGGGACACTGAACACCGGGGAGCTGTTTTTT.

This chain links TRBV4-3 with TRBJ2-2; 9 bases align to TRBD1. J lost 6 bases, V lost 1 base, and 9 bases had no gene match. From germline, CDR1 is LGHNA and CDR2 YSLEER. The CDR3 runs 17 residues. The CDR3 DNA reads TGCGCCAGCAGCCAAGCAAGGGGACAGGGAATGGCCGGGGAGCTGTTTTTT. Amino acids: CASSQARGQGMAGELFF.

The V gene is TRBV6-6, the J gene TRBJ1-1; D may be TRBD1 (5 bases). Germline V gene lookup returns CDR1 MNHNY and CDR2 SVGAGI (reference sequence). This CDR3 contains 15 residues. Trimming took off 0 bases at V and 5 bases at J, with 13 bases between the two ends. DNA of the CDR3: TGTGCCAGCAGTTACTCGATGGGACTCGGGACTGAAGCTTTCTTT. Translating it yields CASSYSMGLGTEAFF.

The V gene is TRBV15, the J gene TRBJ2-3, with D maybe TRBD1 (5 bases). Trimming cost V 0 bases and J 7 bases, with 20 bases left between them. CDR1 and CDR2 (germline): LNHNV, YYDKDF (reference sequence). CDR3 size: 17 residues. The CDR3 region is CATSRDSEQVRVHTQYF. CDR3 in DNA: TGTGCCACCAGCAGAGATAGTGAACAGGTCAGGGTCCATACGCAGTATTTT.

This clone showed up just a few times. The chain employs TRBV27 and TRBJ2-6, with 10 bases matching TRBD1. The CDR3 contains 17 residues. Germline V gene lookup returns CDR1 MNHEY and CDR2 SMNVEV (reference sequence). The junction had 6 bases not matched to a gene; V was cut back by 5 bases and J by 2 bases. The CDR3 coding sequence is TGTGCCAGCAGTCCCCGACAGGGGGCGGCTGGGGCCAACGTCCTGACTTTC. Encoded protein: CASSPRQGAAGANVLTF. Full variable domain (rest looked up from reference TRBV27 and TRBJ2-6): EAQVTQNPRYLITVTGKKLTVTCSQNMNHEYMSWYRQDPGLGLRQIYYSMNVEVTDKGDVPEGYKVSRKEKRNFPLILESPSPNQTSLYFCASSPRQGAAGANVLTFGAGSRLTVL.

The chain links TRBV6-1 to TRBJ2-3; 9 bases are shared with TRBD2. Germline CDR1 is MNHNS and CDR2 is SASEGT. The CDR3 runs 15 residues. J lost 6 bases, V lost 2 bases, and 6 bases had no gene match. The CDR3 protein is CASSELAGVSDTQYF. CDR3 nucleotides: TGTGCCAGCAGTGAATTAGCGGGAGTTTCGGATACGCAGTATTTT.

The rearrangement uses TRBV30 and TRBJ2-1; TRBD2 matches 8 bases. The CDR3 consists of 13 residues. Losses at the gene ends were 8 bases for V and 4 bases for J; bases not matched to a gene: 7. CDR1 GTSNPN and CDR2 SVGIG come from the germline V gene (reference sequence). The CDR3 sequence: CAAGAGAYNEQFF. CDR3 coding DNA: TGTGCCGCCGGAGCGGGAGCTTACAATGAGCAGTTCTTC.

The chain links TRBV19 to TRBJ2-7, with unresolved D. Germline CDR1 is LNHDA and CDR2 is SQIVND (reference sequence). Between the trimmed V and J ends, which lost 5 bases and 1 base, there was a span of 9 bases. The CDR3 is 13 amino acids. The CDR3 here is CASSFTGSYEQYF. In nucleotides, the CDR3 is TGTGCCAGTAGTTTTACGGGTTCCTACGAGCAGTACTTC.

The chain has TRBV7-9 and TRBJ2-5; no clear D gene. The CDR3 extends over 15 amino acids. CDR1 and CDR2 from the germline V gene are SEHNR and FQNEAQ (reference sequence). Trimming took 1 base from V and 2 from J, leaving 11 bases between them. In DNA, the CDR3 is TGTGCCAGCAGCTTAGTTTGGGCAGAACAAGAGACCCAGTACTTC. Translating it yields CASSLVWAEQETQYF.

The V gene is TRBV19, the J gene TRBJ1-2; D remains ambiguous. The germline gives CDR1 LNHDA, CDR2 SQIVND (reference sequence). The CDR3 has 15 amino acids. The V and J ends lost 3 bases and 6 bases respectively, with 17 bases between them. As DNA, the CDR3 is TGTGCCAGTAGTATGGACGGCCTAGCCTTGGATGGCTACACCTTC. Encoded protein: CASSMDGLALDGYTF.

The chain combines TRBV19 with TRBJ1-1; TRBD1 might be the D (6 bases). The germline V gene has CDR1 LNHDA and CDR2 SQIVND (reference sequence). V was clipped by 4 bases and J by 1 base, with 7 bases between them. The CDR3 extends over 13 amino acids. CDR3 DNA sequence: TGTGCCAGTAGTACCAGGGGGAACACTGAAGCTTTCTTT. The encoded protein is CASSTRGNTEAFF.

The rearrangement joins TRBV15 to TRBJ1-1; D may be TRBD1 (5 bases). The V and J ends lost 7 bases and 0 bases respectively, with 9 bases between them. The V gene's germline CDR1 is LNHNV and CDR2 YYDKDF (reference sequence). The CDR3 has 13 amino acids. This CDR3 reads CATTRQLNTEAFF. The CDR3 region has the DNA TGTGCCACCACGCGACAGTTGAACACTGAAGCTTTCTTT.